This T cell receptor beta chain emerged from a study of metastatic and nonmetastatic thyroid tumors. With respect to this clone: Its target is not known. This same CDR3 is encoded by further DNA sequences in the sample.

Before thyroid surgery, none of the patients had received any treatment. Original data processing: The authors used CDR3 differences across clinicopathological groups to build a distant-metastasis classifier for papillary thyroid cancer. TCRdb reprocessed the PCR reads via MiXCR. The V and J calls and clone size are TCRdb's, not the authors'. The sample has 24,000 or so clones; around a fifth are singletons. Study-level points and caveats: TCR beta diversity was reportedly significantly higher in malignant thyroid tumors than benign nodules, in blood and tumor.

J was trimmed by 7 bases and V by 1 base; bases with no gene match: 7. This CDR3 contains 16 residues. Germline values: CDR1 SGHAT, CDR2 FQNNGV. This TCR was sampled from a female donor with papillary thyroid cancer or a benign thyroid nodule (not recorded which). Some clones in this sample may be carry-over from other donors' samples. Sequenced material: tumor tissue. The rearrangement uses TRBV11-2 and TRBJ1-5; 10 bases are shared with TRBD1. The CDR3 loop is CASSLGDRGLGQPQHF. Written as DNA, the CDR3 is TGTGCCAGCAGCTTAGGGGACAGGGGTCTTGGCCAGCCCCAGCATTTT.